Listed here are 7 T cell receptor beta chains from one sample, sequenced in a study of T-cell reconstitution after alpha-beta-depleted transplantation in children. As it was prepared, the TCRbeta library received unique molecular identifiers. TCRdb recomputed calls from the PCR reads with MiXCR, one row per CDR3 protein. There are roughly 100,000 distinct CDR3 sequences in the sample; 4.5% to 7.5% occur only once, and 5.5% to 6.5% lies in the top ten. The sample here was PBMCs, mostly from graft donor cells, taken 60 days after TCRalphabeta/CD19-depleted stem cell transplant. All receptors derive from a female patient aged 2-9 years who had a stem cell transplant for Fanconi anemia, so the T cells may come from the graft donor.

This clonotype has only a few counts. V gene TRBV5-1 combines with J gene TRBJ2-7; D is undetermined. The CDR3 consists of 15 residues. V was trimmed by 0 bases and J by 2 bases, leaving 12 bases between them. Germline CDR1 is SGHRS and CDR2 is YFSETQ. CDR3 protein: CASSLAAVVAYEQYF. CDR3 coding DNA: TGCGCCAGCAGCTTGGCCGCGGTAGTTGCCTACGAGCAGTACTTC.

This clonotype was seen repeatedly, ten times or more. The genes are TRBV12-3 or TRBV12-4 and TRBJ2-5; 13 nucleotides line up with TRBD2. The ends lost 5 bases at V and 3 bases at J; junction bases unmatched: 9. This CDR3 is built from 17 residues. CDR3 bases: TGTGCCAGCAGTCGTGGTACAACTAGCGGGGGGGAAGAGACCCAGTACTTC. The encoded protein is CASSRGTTSGGEETQYF.

This clonotype was observed many times. This chain joins TRBV6-5 and TRBJ2-7; TRBD2 aligns across 8 bases. V lost 5 bases and J lost 2; bases outside the gene matches: 5. CDR1 is MNHEY, CDR2 SVGAGI, per germline. The CDR3 runs 14 residues. CDR3 amino acids: CASSRGGNTYEQYF. CDR3 nucleotide sequence: TGTGCCAGCAGTCGCGGGGGGAACACCTACGAGCAGTACTTC.

In this sample, this clonotype turned up a few times. The chain couples TRBV19 to TRBJ2-2; no definite D call. There are 14 residues in the CDR3. Deletions cut 2 bases from V and 0 bases from J, with 4 bases between. Looked up from germline, CDR1 is LNHDA and CDR2 is SQIVND (reference sequence). As DNA, the CDR3 is TGTGCCAGTAGTATAAACCCGAACACCGGGGAGCTGTTTTTT. Its protein product is CASSINPNTGELFF.

For this clonotype: Possible read error: a much larger clone is one base away. This chain links TRBV20-1 with TRBJ2-5, with D perhaps given as TRBD1 or TRBD2 (5 bases each). This CDR3 contains 13 residues. CDR1 and CDR2 (germline): DFQATT, SNEGSKA (reference sequence). The CDR3 is CSASGTVQETHYF. The CDR3 nucleotides read TGCAGTGCTAGCGGGACCGTCCAAGAGACCCACTACTTC.

This chain joins TRBV20-1 and TRBJ2-2; D uncertain. This CDR3 spans 15 amino acids. Trimming took off 5 bases at V and 0 bases at J, with 13 bases between the two ends. CDR1 and CDR2 (germline): DFQATT, SNEGSKA (reference sequence). The CDR3 sequence is CSAVQTAANTGELFF. For the CDR3, the DNA is TGCAGTGCTGTCCAGACCGCCGCGAACACCGGGGAGCTGTTTTTT.

This clonotype was observed many times. The V gene is TRBV12-3 or TRBV12-4, the J gene TRBJ1-2; TRBD1 aligns across 11 bases. This CDR3 is built from 15 residues. V gave up 5 bases and J gave up 5 bases; unmatched junction bases: 7. Written as DNA, the CDR3 is TGTGCCAGCAGTGCCCCCGGGACAGGGGGTTATGGCTACACCTTC. Protein sequence: CASSAPGTGGYGYTF.